Sequencing of this T cell receptor (beta chain) was carried out in a study of cytomegalovirus exposure and HLA in healthy donors (dated by TCRdb to 2016 to 2017). In the study overall: According to a later analysis, the 120 or so validation repertoires were produced on the same platform as the 700 or so repertoires of the first cohort. The aim of the study was to test whether cataloging public T cell receptors could identify signatures of past pathogen exposure. In addition to the first cohort of 666 subjects, a separate validation cohort of 120 different subjects was used. The study combined high-throughput TCR immunosequencing, statistical association of individual TCRs with disease status, and machine learning to predict cytomegalovirus infection status.

What the work shows at the level of the full study, not this receptor alone: Of the cluster scores, 85% to 95% were above 0 in a later analysis, which found that TCRs clustered in the first cohort also tended to co-occur in the 130 or so validation repertoires. While some public TCRs were present in many individuals, most TCR sequences turned up only very rarely across donors. The classifier was reported to diagnose cytomegalovirus status with high specificity and sensitivity in both the original cohort and the validation cohort. The study gave a list of 150 to 200 TCR beta chains associated with cytomegalovirus. It was suggested by the authors that the approach could potentially be generalized to other disease states and immunological phenotypes. A few of the identified cytomegalovirus-associated TCR beta chains were confirmed in vitro to be specific for cytomegalovirus antigens. The validation cohort had no HLA typing available for a later analysis, so co-occurrence within that cohort was assessed over all 120 or so repertoires.

The CDR3 has 15 amino acids, counting the end cysteine and phenylalanine. This entry keeps only the CDR3 DNA: 45 bases, framed from base 1. The CDR1 and CDR2 encoded by the germline V gene are SGHDN and FVKESK. Trimming takes 1 base off V and 7 bases off J; junction bases not matched to a gene: 6. The donors belonged to the validation cohort of about 110 subjects, which was separate from the roughly 700-subject first cohort. Library preparation was by the immunoSEQ multiplex PCR assay. The study's processing was this. A statistical classification framework was developed to diagnose cytomegalovirus status using the catalog of TCR beta chain sequences. TCRdb's version of the immuneACCESS table is confined to in-frame rearrangements and falls short of the full clone set. An unresolved V gene accounts for under half of the shortfall where checked; the remainder is of unknown origin. The D gene and trimming were derived from the DNA, and the V and J assignments and clone size from that table. The sample table contains about 220,000 clones; only one count was recorded for 85% to 95% of them. The top ten clonotypes cover around 1.1% of the sample.

Worth noting for this clone: Its target antigen remains unknown. Within one base of it there is no much larger clone, and no base qualities were kept.

The specimen was PBMCs. This chain joins TRBV14 to TRBJ2-4, and TRBD1 matches 8 of the central bases. This clonotype was sampled from a woman aged 18-29 years in good health and CMV-seronegative. The DNA is TGTGCCAGCAGCCAAGCAAGGACAGGGTCGAACATTCAGTACTTC. Its coded protein is CASSQARTGSNIQYF.